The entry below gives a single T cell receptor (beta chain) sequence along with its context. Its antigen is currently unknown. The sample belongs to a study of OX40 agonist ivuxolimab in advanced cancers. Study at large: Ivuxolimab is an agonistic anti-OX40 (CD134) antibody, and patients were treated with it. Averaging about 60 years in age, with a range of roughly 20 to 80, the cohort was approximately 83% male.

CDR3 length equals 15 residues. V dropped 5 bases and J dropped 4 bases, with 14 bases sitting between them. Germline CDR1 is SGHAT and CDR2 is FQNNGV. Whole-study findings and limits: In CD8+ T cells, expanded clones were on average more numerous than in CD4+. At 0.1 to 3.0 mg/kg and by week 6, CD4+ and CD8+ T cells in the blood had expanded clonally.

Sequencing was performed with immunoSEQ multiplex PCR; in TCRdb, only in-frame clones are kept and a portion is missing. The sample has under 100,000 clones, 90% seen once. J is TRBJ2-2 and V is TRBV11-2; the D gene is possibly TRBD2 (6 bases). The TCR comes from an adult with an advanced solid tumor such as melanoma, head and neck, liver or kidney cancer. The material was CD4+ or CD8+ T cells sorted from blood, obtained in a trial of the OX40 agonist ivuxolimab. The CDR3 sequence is CASSTRGTTTGELFF. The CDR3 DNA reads TGTGCCAGCAGCACCCGGGGGACGACCACCGGGGAGCTGTTTTTT. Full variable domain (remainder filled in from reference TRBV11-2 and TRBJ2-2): EAGVAQSPRYKIIEKRQSVAFWCNPISGHATLYWYQQILGQGPKLLIQFQNNGVVDDSQLPKDRFSAERLKGVDSTLKIQPAKLEDSAVYLCASSTRGTTTGELFFGEGSRLTVL.